The 9 T cell receptor beta chains presented below share a single source sample, sequenced in a study of T cell responses to AZD1222 COVID-19 vaccine. Sequencing used immunoSEQ multiplex PCR; TCRdb keeps in-frame clones, though not all of them. Of roughly 140,000 clones in the sample, about 90% were seen once. Specimen: peripheral blood, collected 28 days after the second AZD1222 dose. All receptors come from an adult who received the AZD1222 COVID-19 vaccine.

The chain is built from TRBV3-1 (or the pseudogene TRBV3-2) and TRBJ2-7; no definite D call. Germline CDR1 reads LGHDT; CDR2 reads YNNKEL (reference sequence). This CDR3 region has 11 residues. V dropped 1 base and J dropped 7 bases, with 5 bases sitting between them. The DNA for the CDR3 is TGTGCCAGCAGCCAAGGCGCAGAGCAGTACGTC. Encoded protein: CASSQGAEQYV.

The chain combines TRBV5-6 with TRBJ1-2, with 8 positions matching TRBD1. This CDR3 comprises 15 residues. CDR1 is SGHDT and CDR2 is YYEEEE in the germline V gene. Losses at the gene ends were 0 bases for V and 1 base for J; bases not matched to a gene: 2. CDR3 in DNA: TGTGCCAGCAGCTTGGCACAGGGGGATAACTATGGCTACACCTTC. Protein: CASSLAQGDNYGYTF.

DNA for the CDR3: TGTGCCAGCGGGGGGGGTTCCGAAGCTAACTATGGCTACACCTTC. Amino acids: CASGGGSEANYGYTF. This chain joins TRBV6-5 and TRBJ1-2; weak D call: TRBD1 (5 bases). Germline V gives CDR1 MNHEY, CDR2 SVGAGI. V was cut by 8 bases and J by 0 bases, with 16 bases left in between. The CDR3 loop spans 15 amino acids.

This clone was detected only once. This chain connects TRBV18 to TRBJ2-1; TRBD2 agrees at 12 bases. Per germline, CDR1 KGHSH and CDR2 LQKENI. The CDR3 loop spans 20 amino acids. V lost 6 bases to trimming and J lost 6 bases; unmatched junction nucleotides: 21. In DNA, the CDR3 is TGTGCCAGCTCGCCTGACAGGGCACTAGCGGGAGGAGGTTTAGCCAATGAGCAGTTCTTC. This encodes CASSPDRALAGGGLANEQFF. The full variable domain, completed using reference TRBV18 and TRBJ2-1, is NAGVMQNPRHLVRRRGQEARLRCSPMKGHSHVYWYRQLPEEGLKFMVYLQKENIIDESGMPKERFSAEFPKEGPSILRIQQVVRGDSAAYFCASSPDRALAGGGLANEQFFGPGTRLTVL.

The chain links TRBV7-8 to TRBJ1-5, with a tentative D call TRBD1 (6 bases). The CDR3 has 15 amino acids. Trimming pared 5 bases from V and 3 bases from J, leaving 14 bases between. CDR1 and CDR2 from the germline V gene are SGHVS and FQNEAQ. For the CDR3, the DNA is TGTGCCAGCAGCACCCGGGACATTTTCAATCAGCCCCAGCATTTT. It codes for CASSTRDIFNQPQHF.

The sample holds a few counts of this clone. The rearrangement joins TRBV15 to TRBJ1-1; D remains unclear. Germline V gene data show CDR1 as LNHNV and CDR2 as YYDKDF (reference sequence). Trimming pared 3 bases from V and 7 bases from J, leaving 9 bases between. The CDR3 spans 12 residues. The CDR3 loop reads CATSSATGEAFF. The CDR3 DNA reads TGTGCCACCAGCAGTGCGACGGGTGAAGCTTTCTTT.

The V gene is TRBV19, the J gene TRBJ1-2; D call uncertain. Trimming left V 6 bases short and J 6 bases short, with 14 bases between. CDR1 and CDR2 (germline): LNHDA, SQIVND (reference sequence). The CDR3 is made up of 13 amino acids. CDR3 loop: CASSQLRRDGYTF. The CDR3 region has the DNA TGTGCCAGTAGCCAACTGAGGAGAGATGGCTACACCTTC.

CDR3 DNA: TGTGCCAGCAGCCGCGAGCCCGGGAACACCATATATTTT. Protein: CASSREPGNTIYF. The chain employs TRBV7-8 and TRBJ1-3, with D unresolved. In germline, CDR1 is SGHVS, CDR2 FQNEAQ. This CDR3 comprises 13 residues. Trimming cost V 5 bases and J 7 bases, with 12 bases left between them.

The gene calls are TRBV6-1 and TRBJ1-5; possibly TRBD1 for D (5 bases). The V gene lost 2 bases and the J gene lost 5 bases, with 10 bases spanning the gap. CDR1 MNHNS and CDR2 SASEGT come from the germline V gene. The CDR3 covers 14 residues. The CDR3 loop is CASSEITGYQPQHF. In DNA, the CDR3 is TGTGCCAGCAGTGAAATAACAGGTTATCAGCCCCAGCATTTT.